Below are 2 T cell receptor beta chains sequenced from a single sample in a study of T cell clones after liver transplantation. The assay was immunoSEQ multiplex PCR, and TCRdb's table has in-frame clones only and misses some. The sample holds about 120,000 clones, 90% seen once. Material: CD4+ T cells from blood, obtained 12 months after liver transplant. The receptors were gathered from a human patient who received a liver transplant. The T cells may come from the graft donor.

The chain recombines TRBV6-5 with TRBJ2-5; D may be TRBD1 (5 bases). Between the trimmed V and J ends, which lost 2 bases and 4 bases, there was a span of 8 bases. The CDR3 length is 13 residues. CDR1 and CDR2 from the germline V gene are MNHEY and SVGAGI. Here the CDR3 reads CASSYPGAETQYF. CDR3 nucleotides: TGTGCCAGCAGTTACCCTGGGGCAGAGACCCAGTACTTC.

This chain joins TRBV5-6 and TRBJ2-7; D ambiguous. The germline gives CDR1 SGHDT, CDR2 YYEEEE. V was cut by 1 base and J by 3 bases, with 8 bases left in between. This CDR3 has 13 amino acids. CDR3 in DNA: TGTGCCAGCAGCTTGAGGAGTTACTACGAGCAGTACTTC. It translates to CASSLRSYYEQYF.